Below, one TCR beta chain is given with its context. Its antigen is unidentified. 5'RACE with constant-segment primers built TCRalpha and TCRbeta cDNA libraries with UMIs. TCRdb re-called the 5' RACE reads with MiXCR, one entry per CDR3 protein. The repertoire holds about 13,000 distinct CDR3 sequences, with 15% to 20% as singletons. These data originate in a study of T-cell memory formation after mild COVID-19. Study context: In these data, TCR clusters were largely donor specific. Notes on the study in general: Memory sampled before infection contained some responding clones, suggesting cross-reactive memory joined.

This clonotype was obtained from a man between 18 and 29 years old who had mild COVID-19 (a few samples of this study predate the infection). Cell type and time point are not known. Sequencing was carried out using PBMCs or a T cell subset sorted from them (not recorded which).

For the CDR3, the DNA is TGTGCCAGCAGCTCCCTAAGCGAGCAGTACTTC. Translating gives CASSSLSEQYF. The chain carries TRBV11-2 and TRBJ2-7; D gene ambiguous. The CDR3 has 11 amino acids. Trimming took 4 bases from V and 6 from J, leaving 7 bases between them. The germline CDR1 and CDR2 sequences are SGHAT and FQNNGV.